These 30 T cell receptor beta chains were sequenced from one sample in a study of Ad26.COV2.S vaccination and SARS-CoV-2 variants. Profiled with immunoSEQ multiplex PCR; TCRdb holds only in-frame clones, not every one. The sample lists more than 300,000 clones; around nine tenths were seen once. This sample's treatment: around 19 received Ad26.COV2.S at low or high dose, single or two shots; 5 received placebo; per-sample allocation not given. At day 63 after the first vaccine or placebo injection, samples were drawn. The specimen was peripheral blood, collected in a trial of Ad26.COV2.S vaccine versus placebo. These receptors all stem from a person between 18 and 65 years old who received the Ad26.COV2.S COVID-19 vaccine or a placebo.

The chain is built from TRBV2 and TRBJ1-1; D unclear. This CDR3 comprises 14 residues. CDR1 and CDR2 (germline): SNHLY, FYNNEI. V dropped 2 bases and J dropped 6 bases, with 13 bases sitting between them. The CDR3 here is CASSEPGMGSEAFF. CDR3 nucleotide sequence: TGTGCCAGCAGTGAACCGGGGATGGGGTCTGAAGCTTTCTTT.

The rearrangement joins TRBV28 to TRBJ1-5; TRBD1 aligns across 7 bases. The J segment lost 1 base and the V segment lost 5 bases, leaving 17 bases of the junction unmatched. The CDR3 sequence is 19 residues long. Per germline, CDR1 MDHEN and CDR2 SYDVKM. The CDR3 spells CASSTAAFTGVSSNQPQHF. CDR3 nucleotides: TGTGCCAGCAGTACTGCAGCTTTTACAGGGGTGTCGAGCAATCAGCCCCAGCATTTT.

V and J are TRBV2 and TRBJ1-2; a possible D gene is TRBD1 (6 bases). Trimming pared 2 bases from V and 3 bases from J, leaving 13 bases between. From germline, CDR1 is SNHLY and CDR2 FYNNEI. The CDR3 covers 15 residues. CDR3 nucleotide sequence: TGTGCCAGCAGTGAAAGTCCAGGGGTGCACTATGGCTACACCTTC. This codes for CASSESPGVHYGYTF.

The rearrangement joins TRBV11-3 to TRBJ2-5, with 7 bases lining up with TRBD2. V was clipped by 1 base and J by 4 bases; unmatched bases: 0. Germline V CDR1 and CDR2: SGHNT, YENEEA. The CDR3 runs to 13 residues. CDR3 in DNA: TGTGCCAGCAGCTTAGCGGGGGGAGAGACCCAGTACTTC. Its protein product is CASSLAGGETQYF.

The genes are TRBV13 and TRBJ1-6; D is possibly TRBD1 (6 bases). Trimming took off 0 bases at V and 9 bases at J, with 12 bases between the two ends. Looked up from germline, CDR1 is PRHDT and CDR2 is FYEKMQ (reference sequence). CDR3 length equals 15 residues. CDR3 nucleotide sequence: TGTGCCAGCAGCTTAGGAGGGCTCAGGGGTTCACCCCTCCACTTT. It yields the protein CASSLGGLRGSPLHF.

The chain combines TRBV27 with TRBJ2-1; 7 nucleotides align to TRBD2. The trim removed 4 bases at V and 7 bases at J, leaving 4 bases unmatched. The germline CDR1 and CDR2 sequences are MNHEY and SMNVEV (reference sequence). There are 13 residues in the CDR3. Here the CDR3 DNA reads TGTGCCAGCAGTTCGCGGGAGCGGAATGAGCAGTTCTTC. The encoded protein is CASSSRERNEQFF.

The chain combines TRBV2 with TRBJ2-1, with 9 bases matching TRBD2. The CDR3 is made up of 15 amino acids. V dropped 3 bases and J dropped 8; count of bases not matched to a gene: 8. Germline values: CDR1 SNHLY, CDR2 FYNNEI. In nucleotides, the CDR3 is TGTGCCAGCAGTGAGATAGCGGGAGTTTTAGATGAGCAGTTCTTC. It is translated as CASSEIAGVLDEQFF.

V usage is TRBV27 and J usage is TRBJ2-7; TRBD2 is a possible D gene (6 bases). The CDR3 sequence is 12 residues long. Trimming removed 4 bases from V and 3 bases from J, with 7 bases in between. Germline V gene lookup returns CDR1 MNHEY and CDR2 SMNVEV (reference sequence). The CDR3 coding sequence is TGTGCCAGCAGTTGGGGAGGCTACGAGCAGTACTTC. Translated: CASSWGGYEQYF.

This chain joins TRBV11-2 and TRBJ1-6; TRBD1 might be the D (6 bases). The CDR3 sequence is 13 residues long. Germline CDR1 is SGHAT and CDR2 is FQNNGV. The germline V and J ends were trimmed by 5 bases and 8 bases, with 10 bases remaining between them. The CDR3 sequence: CASSGRGDSPLHF. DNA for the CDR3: TGTGCCAGCAGCGGAAGGGGGGATTCACCCCTCCACTTT. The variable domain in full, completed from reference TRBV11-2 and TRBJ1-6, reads EAGVAQSPRYKIIEKRQSVAFWCNPISGHATLYWYQQILGQGPKLLIQFQNNGVVDDSQLPKDRFSAERLKGVDSTLKIQPAKLEDSAVYLCASSGRGDSPLHFGNGTRLTVT.

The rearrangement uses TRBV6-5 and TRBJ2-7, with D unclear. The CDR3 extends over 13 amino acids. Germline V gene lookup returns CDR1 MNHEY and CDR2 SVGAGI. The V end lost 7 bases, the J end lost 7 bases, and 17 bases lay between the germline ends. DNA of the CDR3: TGTGCCAGCACTCCCCAGGTTGTGGGGGAGCAGTACTTC. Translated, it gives CASTPQVVGEQYF.

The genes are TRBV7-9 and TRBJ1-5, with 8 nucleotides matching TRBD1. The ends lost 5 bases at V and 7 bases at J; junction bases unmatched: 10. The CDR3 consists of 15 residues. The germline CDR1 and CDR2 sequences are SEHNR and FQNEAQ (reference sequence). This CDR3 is CASSPKQGGTQPQHF. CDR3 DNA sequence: TGTGCCAGCAGCCCCAAACAGGGGGGGACCCAGCCCCAGCATTTT.

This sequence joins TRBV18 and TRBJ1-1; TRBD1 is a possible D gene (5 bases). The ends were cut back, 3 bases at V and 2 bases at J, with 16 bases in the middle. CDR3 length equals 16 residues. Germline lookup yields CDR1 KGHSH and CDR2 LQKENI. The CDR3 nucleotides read TGTGCCAGCTCACCTCGCTATCAGGGCCCTAACACTGAAGCTTTCTTT. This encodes CASSPRYQGPNTEAFF.

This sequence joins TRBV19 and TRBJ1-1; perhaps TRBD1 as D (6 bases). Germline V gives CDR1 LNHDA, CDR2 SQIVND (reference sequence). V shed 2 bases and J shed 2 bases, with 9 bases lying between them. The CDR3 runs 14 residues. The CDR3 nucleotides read TGTGCCAGTAGTATATGGGGGCGTAACACTGAAGCTTTCTTT. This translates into CASSIWGRNTEAFF.

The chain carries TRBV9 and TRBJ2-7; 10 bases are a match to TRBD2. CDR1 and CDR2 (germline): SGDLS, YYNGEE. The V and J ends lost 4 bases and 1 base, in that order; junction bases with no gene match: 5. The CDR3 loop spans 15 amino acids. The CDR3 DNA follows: TGTGCCAGCAGCCCTAGCGGGAGTCGGTCCTACGAGCAGTACTTC. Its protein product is CASSPSGSRSYEQYF.

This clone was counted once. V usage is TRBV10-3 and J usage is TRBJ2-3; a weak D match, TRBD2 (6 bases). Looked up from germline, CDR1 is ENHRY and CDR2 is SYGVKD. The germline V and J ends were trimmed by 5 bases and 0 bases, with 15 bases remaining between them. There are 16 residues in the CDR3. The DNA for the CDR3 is TGTGCCATCAGTCAGCGCGCGGGAACTAGCACAGATACGCAGTATTTT. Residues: CAISQRAGTSTDTQYF.

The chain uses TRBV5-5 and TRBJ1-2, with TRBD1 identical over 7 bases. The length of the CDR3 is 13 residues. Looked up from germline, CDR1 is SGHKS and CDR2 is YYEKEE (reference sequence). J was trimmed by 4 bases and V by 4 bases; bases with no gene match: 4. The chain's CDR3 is CASSRGGGYGYTF. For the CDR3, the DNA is TGTGCCAGCAGCAGAGGGGGCGGCTATGGCTACACCTTC.

This chain's CDR3 is CASSYRTPSPLHF. In DNA, the CDR3 is TGTGCCAGCAGTTACCGGACCCCTTCGCCCCTCCACTTT. The chain uses TRBV6-2 or TRBV6-3 and TRBJ1-6; the D is unclear. V lost 2 bases to trimming and J lost 13 bases, with 12 bases between them. CDR1 is MNHEY and CDR2 is SVGEGT in the germline V gene. CDR3 length: 13 amino acids.

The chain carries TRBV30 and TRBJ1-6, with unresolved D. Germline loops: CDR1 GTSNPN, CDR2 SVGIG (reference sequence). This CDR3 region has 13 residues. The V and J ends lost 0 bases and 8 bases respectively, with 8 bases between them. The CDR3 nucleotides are TGTGCCTGGAGTGTAGGAGGATATTCACCCCTCCACTTT. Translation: CAWSVGGYSPLHF. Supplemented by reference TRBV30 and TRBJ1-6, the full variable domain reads SQTIHQWPATLVQPVGSPLSLECTVEGTSNPNLYWYRQAAGRGLQLLFYSVGIGQISSEVPQNLSASRPQDRQFILSSKKLLLSDSGFYLCAWSVGGYSPLHFGNGTRLTVT.

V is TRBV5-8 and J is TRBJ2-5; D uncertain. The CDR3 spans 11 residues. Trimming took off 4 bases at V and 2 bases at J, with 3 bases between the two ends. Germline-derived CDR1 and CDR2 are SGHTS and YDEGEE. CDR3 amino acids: CASSLQETQYF. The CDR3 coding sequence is TGTGCCAGCAGCCTTCAAGAGACCCAGTACTTC.

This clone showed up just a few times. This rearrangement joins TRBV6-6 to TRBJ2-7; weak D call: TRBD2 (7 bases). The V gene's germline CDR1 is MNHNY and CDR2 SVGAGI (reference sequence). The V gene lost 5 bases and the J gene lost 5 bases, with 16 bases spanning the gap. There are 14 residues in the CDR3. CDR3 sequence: CASSRGREGNEQYF. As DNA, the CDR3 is TGTGCCAGCAGTAGGGGGAGGGAGGGTAACGAGCAGTACTTC.

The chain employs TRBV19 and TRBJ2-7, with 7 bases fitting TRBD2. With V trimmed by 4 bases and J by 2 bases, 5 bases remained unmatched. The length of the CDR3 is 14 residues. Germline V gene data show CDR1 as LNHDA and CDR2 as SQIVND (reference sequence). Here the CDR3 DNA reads TGTGCCAGTAGTACATCGGGGGGAACCTACGAGCAGTACTTC. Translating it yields CASSTSGGTYEQYF.

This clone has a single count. CDR3 bases: TGTGCCAGTAGTAGGTCAACCCCCCCAGATACGCAGTATTTT. Amino acids: CASSRSTPPDTQYF. V gene TRBV19 combines with J gene TRBJ2-3; D gene unclear. The germline gives CDR1 LNHDA, CDR2 SQIVND (reference sequence). V lost 4 bases, J lost 4 bases, and 12 bases lay in between. This CDR3 spans 14 amino acids.

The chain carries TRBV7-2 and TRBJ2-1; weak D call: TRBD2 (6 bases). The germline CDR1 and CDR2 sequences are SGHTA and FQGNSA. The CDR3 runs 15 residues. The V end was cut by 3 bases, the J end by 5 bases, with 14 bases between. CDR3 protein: CASSFWAGRNNEQFF. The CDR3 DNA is TGTGCCAGCAGCTTCTGGGCGGGGAGGAACAATGAGCAGTTCTTC.

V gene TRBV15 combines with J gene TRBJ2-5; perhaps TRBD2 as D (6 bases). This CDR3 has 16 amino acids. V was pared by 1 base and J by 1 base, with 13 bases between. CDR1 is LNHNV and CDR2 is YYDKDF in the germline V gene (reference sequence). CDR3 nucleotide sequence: TGTGCCACCAGCAGAGGGGTACTAGCCGGCCAAGAGACCCAGTACTTC. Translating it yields CATSRGVLAGQETQYF.

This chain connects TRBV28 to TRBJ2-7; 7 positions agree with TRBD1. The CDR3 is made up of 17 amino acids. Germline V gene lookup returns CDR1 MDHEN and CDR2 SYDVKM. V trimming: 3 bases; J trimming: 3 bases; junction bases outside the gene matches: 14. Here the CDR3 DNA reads TGTGCCAGCAGTTTCGGAGACCTCAGGGACAGAGTCTACGAGCAGTACTTC. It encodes CASSFGDLRDRVYEQYF.

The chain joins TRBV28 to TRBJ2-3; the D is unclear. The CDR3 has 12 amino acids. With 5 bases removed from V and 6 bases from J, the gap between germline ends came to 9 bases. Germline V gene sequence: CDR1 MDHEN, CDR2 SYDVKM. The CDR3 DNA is TGTGCCAGCAGTCCCGACTCGGATACGCAGTATTTT. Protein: CASSPDSDTQYF.

The CDR3 coding sequence is TGCAGTGCTGCGGAGTTTGAGCAGTTCTTC. Amino acid sequence: CSAAEFEQFF. J is TRBJ2-1 and V is TRBV20-1, with D unclear. V shed 5 bases and J shed 9 bases, with 8 bases lying between them. Germline V lookup: CDR1 DFQATT, CDR2 SNEGSKA (reference sequence). This CDR3 is built from 10 residues.

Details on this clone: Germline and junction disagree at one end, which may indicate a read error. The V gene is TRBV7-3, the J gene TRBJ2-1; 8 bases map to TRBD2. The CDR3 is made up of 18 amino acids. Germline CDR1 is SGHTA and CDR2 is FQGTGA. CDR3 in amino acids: CASSYLSTGTRRYNEQFF. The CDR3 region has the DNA TGTGCCAGCAGCTACCTAAGTACCGGGACTAGGAGATACAACGAGCAGTTCTTC.

CDR3 region: CASSALETQYF. CDR3 DNA: TGTGCCAGCAGCGCCCTCGAGACCCAGTACTTC. The chain has TRBV5-6 and TRBJ2-5, with no clear D. This CDR3 is built from 11 residues. The germline V gene has CDR1 SGHDT and CDR2 YYEEEE. Between the trimmed V and J ends, which lost 4 bases and 5 bases, there was a span of 6 bases.

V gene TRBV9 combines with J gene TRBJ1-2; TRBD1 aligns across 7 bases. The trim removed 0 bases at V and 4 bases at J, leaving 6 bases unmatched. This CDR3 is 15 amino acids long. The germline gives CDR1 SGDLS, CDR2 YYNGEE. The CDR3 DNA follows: TGTGCCAGCAGCGTAGTTGAGGGGGCGATCTATGGCTACACCTTC. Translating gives CASSVVEGAIYGYTF.